Reported below is one T cell receptor (beta chain). Its specificity is not known. Sequencing of TCR beta, carried out with a high-throughput approach, was applied to CD8+ and CD4+ T cells from the blood. While CD8+ and CD4+ T cells were isolated negatively, TEMRA cells were enriched by FACS. RNA in amounts of roughly 0.5 to 1 ug was reverse transcribed with random hexamers. Amplification of TCR beta CDR3 used immunoSEQ multiplex PCR across 54 Vbeta and 13 Jbeta. TCRdb reprocessed the immunoSEQ multiplex PCR reads with MiXCR, giving one entry per CDR3 protein. The profile covers 150,000 to 200,000 distinct CDR3 sequences, with roughly nine tenths appearing a single time and under 0.085% taken by the ten largest. The data stem from a study of CD8 T cells in Susac syndrome. Study results and limitations: The study's TCR sequencing and HLA analysis covered a relatively small number of individuals, and the study acknowledged this.

The V gene end was trimmed by 4 bases and the J gene end by 4 bases; junction bases not matched to a gene: 3. From germline, CDR1 is SGHRS and CDR2 YFSETQ. The CDR3 extends over 13 amino acids. This clonotype was sampled from a human donor in good health. The J gene is TRBJ1-1, the V gene TRBV5-1; TRBD1 matches at 8 bases. The sample taken for sequencing was CD4+ T cells from PBMCs. The CDR3 here is CASSPGTGTEAFF. For the CDR3, the DNA is TGCGCCAGCAGCCCCGGGACAGGCACTGAAGCTTTCTTT.